This paragraph reports one TCR beta chain. Sequencing used immunoSEQ multiplex PCR; TCRdb keeps in-frame clones, though not all of them. The sample contains around 200,000 clones, under 90% of which appear only once. This entry is derived from a study of blood T cell repertoires in COVID-19. About the study: Whether acute or convalescent, the COVID-19 samples came from the United States, Italy and Spain.

Trimming pared 2 bases from V and 8 bases from J, leaving 21 bases between. Germline CDR1 and CDR2: SEHNR and FQNEAQ (reference sequence). The CDR3 covers 17 residues. Sequenced: peripheral blood. The clonotype was recovered from a woman of 80 years or more with active or convalescent COVID-19. This rearrangement joins TRBV7-9 to TRBJ1-4; tentative D call: TRBD1 (5 bases). CDR3 residues: CASSLKGRADGNEKLFF. The CDR3 bases are TGTGCCAGCAGCTTAAAGGGGAGGGCGGACGGGAACGAAAAACTGTTTTTT.